Presented here are 10 T cell receptor beta chains from one specimen sequenced in a study of identifying expanded T cells in peripheral blood. Clones were sequenced by immunoSEQ multiplex PCR, and TCRdb holds only the in-frame ones, with some missing. The table shows about 90,000 clones, with approximately 86% occurring only once. Sequencing used blood. These TCRs come from a person aged 18 to 75 in good health.

The chain combines TRBV5-1 with TRBJ1-2; TRBD1 matches at 10 bases. In germline, CDR1 is SGHRS, CDR2 YFSETQ. Trimming removed 0 bases from V and 8 bases from J; junction bases left unmatched: 4. The CDR3 sequence is 14 residues long. CDR3 nucleotides: TGCGCCAGCAGCTTGGGACAGGGGGCAGGAGGCTACACCTTC. It encodes CASSLGQGAGGYTF.

The chain links TRBV20-1 to TRBJ1-1; D remains ambiguous. V lost 0 bases to trimming and J lost 9 bases, with 5 bases between them. The CDR3 sequence is 10 residues long. Germline V gives CDR1 DFQATT, CDR2 SNEGSKA (reference sequence). Here the CDR3 DNA reads TGCAGTGCTAGAGATATTAAAGCTTTCTTT. It is translated as CSARDIKAFF.

This chain links TRBV6-4 with TRBJ1-1; the D is unclear. The V gene lost 6 bases and the J gene lost 1 base, with 9 bases spanning the gap. This CDR3 region has 13 residues. Germline V gene sequence: CDR1 MRHNA, CDR2 SNTAGT. CDR3 loop: CASRKGANTEAFF. The CDR3 nucleotides are TGTGCCAGCAGAAAGGGAGCGAACACTGAAGCTTTCTTT.

The rearrangement links TRBV4-1 to TRBJ1-3; D remains ambiguous. Trimming took 0 bases from V and 4 from J, leaving 10 bases between them. The CDR3 has 15 residues. Germline CDR1 MGHRA, CDR2 YSYEKL. The CDR3 sequence is CASSQDEGVGNTIYF. In nucleotides, the CDR3 is TGCGCCAGCAGCCAAGATGAGGGAGTGGGAAACACCATATATTTT.

This sequence joins TRBV10-3 and TRBJ1-3; D gene uncertain. V dropped 6 bases and J dropped 0 bases, with 9 bases sitting between them. Germline V gives CDR1 ENHRY, CDR2 SYGVKD. The length of the CDR3 is 14 residues. The CDR3 region is CAIRTQNSGNTIYF. CDR3 DNA: TGTGCCATCAGGACACAGAACTCTGGAAACACCATATATTTT.

The V and J genes are TRBV10-3 and TRBJ2-5; 9 positions match TRBD1. V was clipped by 5 bases and J by 4 bases; unmatched bases: 5. Germline-derived CDR1 and CDR2 are ENHRY and SYGVKD. The CDR3 is 14 residues long. The CDR3 DNA is TGTGCCATCAGTATGGGACAGGGCGGAGAGACCCAGTACTTC. Protein product: CAISMGQGGETQYF.

The V gene is TRBV27, the J gene TRBJ2-7; D not certain. Trimming removed 4 bases at V and 2 bases at J, with 9 bases between. This CDR3 has 13 residues. CDR1 MNHEY and CDR2 SMNVEV come from the germline V gene (reference sequence). The CDR3 region has the DNA TGTGCCAGCAGTTCGTCTGGGGCCTACGAGCAGTACTTC. Protein: CASSSSGAYEQYF.

This chain uses TRBV7-6 with TRBJ2-2; D uncertain. Germline CDR1 reads SGHVS; CDR2 reads FNYEAQ. V was cut by 3 bases and J by 0 bases, with 5 bases left in between. The CDR3 consists of 14 residues. CDR3 residues: CASSLDANTGELFF. The CDR3 bases are TGTGCCAGCAGCTTGGATGCGAACACCGGGGAGCTGTTTTTT.

This chain connects TRBV2 to TRBJ2-5, with D tentatively TRBD1 or TRBD2 (5 bases each). V was pared by 3 bases and J by 5 bases, with 13 bases between. The germline gives CDR1 SNHLY, CDR2 FYNNEI. This CDR3 spans 14 amino acids. The CDR3 region has the DNA TGTGCCAGCAGTGACGGGACCCCTGGGGAGACCCAGTACTTC. Amino acids: CASSDGTPGETQYF.

The gene calls are TRBV6-5 and TRBJ2-5; D might be TRBD1 (6 bases). The DNA end favors TRBJ2-7, so the J call may be wrong. Germline V lookup: CDR1 MNHEY, CDR2 SVGAGI. This CDR3 contains 11 residues. CDR3 sequence: CASSWGPEQYF. CDR3 DNA sequence: TGTGCCAGCAGTTGGGGGCCCGAGCAGTACTTC.